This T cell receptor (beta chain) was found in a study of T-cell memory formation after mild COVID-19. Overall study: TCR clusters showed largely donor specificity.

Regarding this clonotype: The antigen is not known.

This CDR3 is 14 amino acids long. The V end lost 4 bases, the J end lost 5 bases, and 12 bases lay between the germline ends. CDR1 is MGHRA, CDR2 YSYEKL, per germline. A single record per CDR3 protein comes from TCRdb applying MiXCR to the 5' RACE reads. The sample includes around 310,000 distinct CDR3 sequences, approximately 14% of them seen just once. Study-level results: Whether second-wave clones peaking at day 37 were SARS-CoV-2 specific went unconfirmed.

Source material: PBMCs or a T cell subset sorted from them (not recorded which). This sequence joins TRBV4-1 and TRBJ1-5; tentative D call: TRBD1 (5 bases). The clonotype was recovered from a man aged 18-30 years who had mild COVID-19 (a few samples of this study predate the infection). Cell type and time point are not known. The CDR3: CASSPTGGHQPQHF. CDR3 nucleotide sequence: TGCGCCAGCAGCCCTACGGGGGGTCATCAGCCCCAGCATTTT.